This TCR beta chain emerged from a study of shared clonotypes between healthy human individuals. At the level of the study: Researchers assigned three CD4 naive, three CD4 memory, two CD8 naive and one CD8 memory plate to each donor. Study-wide points: Among non-shared clonotypes, generation probabilities were lower than among those shared by all four donors.

The J segment lost 7 bases and the V segment lost 5 bases, leaving 8 bases of the junction unmatched. This CDR3 has 14 residues. Germline V gives CDR1 GTSNPN, CDR2 SVGIG (reference sequence). Authors' analysis steps: With immunoSEQ giving junction-only sequences and no quality scores, filtering differed. Profiling relied on immunoSEQ multiplex PCR, and the TCRdb table lists in-frame clones only, not all of them. V and J calls and clone size follow that table, whereas D and trimming were derived from the DNA. The sample lists around 1,100,000 clones, 60% to 80% occurring once. Points on this clone: What it recognizes is unknown.

The sequencing input was memory CD4+ T cells from PBMCs. This sample's subset: CD45RA-negative fraction. This clonotype was sampled from a young man in good health. Some clones in this sample may be carry-over from other donors' samples. This chain connects TRBV30 to TRBJ1-2, with 12 bases lining up with TRBD1. DNA for the CDR3: TGTGCCTGGCAGCCGGGACAGGGGGCTTCTGGCTACACCTTC. The encoded protein is CAWQPGQGASGYTF.